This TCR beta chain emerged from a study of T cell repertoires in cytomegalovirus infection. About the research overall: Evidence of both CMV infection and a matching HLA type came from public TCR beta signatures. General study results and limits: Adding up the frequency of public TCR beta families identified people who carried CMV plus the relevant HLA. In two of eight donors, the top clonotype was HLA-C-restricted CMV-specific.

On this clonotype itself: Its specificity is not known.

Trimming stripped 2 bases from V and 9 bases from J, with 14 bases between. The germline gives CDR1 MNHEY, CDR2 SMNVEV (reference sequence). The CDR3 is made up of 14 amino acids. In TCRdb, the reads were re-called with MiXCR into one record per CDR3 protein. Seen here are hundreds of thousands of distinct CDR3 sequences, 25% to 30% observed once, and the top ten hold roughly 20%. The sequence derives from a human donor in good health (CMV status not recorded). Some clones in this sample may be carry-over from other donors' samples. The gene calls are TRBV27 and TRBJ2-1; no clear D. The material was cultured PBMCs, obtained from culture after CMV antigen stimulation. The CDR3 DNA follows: TGTGCCAGCAGTTTAGGTGGGCAAGTCGGTGAGCAGTTCTTC. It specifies CASSLGGQVGEQFF.